Listed below are T cell receptor beta chains from one sample, sequenced in a study of beta chain features in type 1 diabetes. Sequencing was performed with immunoSEQ multiplex PCR; in TCRdb, only in-frame clones are kept and a portion is missing. Found here are 810,000 or so clones, 15% to 20% of them singletons; the top ten hold roughly 0.025%. The sequenced sample was naive CD4+ T cells from blood. The receptors were gathered from a woman aged 18 to 35 in good health. CDR3s include the opening cysteine and the closing phenylalanine or tryptophan. D genes are given only for firm matches. Expanded clones get a size class; other rows say once, few or many, or leave the size out.

>TRBJ2-1|TRBV27|-|few
TGTGCCAGCAGTTTATCTTCCCTAGAGGCCTGGGGAAATGAGCAGTTCTTC
CASSLSSLEAWGNEQFF
>TRBJ2-5|TRBV11-2|-|-
TGTGCCAGCGGGGACTGGGTGGAGGAGACCCAGTACTTC
CASGDWVEETQYF
>TRBJ2-7|TRBV5-4|TRBD2|few
TGTGCCAGCAGTCGGACTAGCGGTCATTACTACGAGCAGTACTTC
CASSRTSGHYYEQYF
>TRBJ2-7|TRBV6-5|TRBD2|-
TGTGCCAGCGCCTACGGACTAGCGGGAGCAAACGAGCAGTACTTC
CASAYGLAGANEQYF
>TRBJ2-1|TRBV5-4|TRBD1|-
TGTGCCAGCAGCTTGAAGGCGACAGGGGGCTTTGAGCAGTTCTTC
CASSLKATGGFEQFF
>TRBJ1-1|TRBV29-1|-|few
TGCAGCGGTCAATTGTCCCTGGACACTGAAGCTTTCTTT
CSGQLSLDTEAFF
>TRBJ2-3|TRBV5-1|TRBD2|-
TGCGCCAGCAGCTTGGGACGCGGGAGTACAGATACGCAGTATTTT
CASSLGRGSTDTQYF
>TRBJ1-1|TRBV12-5|-|few
TGTGCTAGTGCCGGGACGGGGAACACTGAAGCTTTCTTT
CASAGTGNTEAFF
>TRBJ2-1|TRBV7-8|-|few
TGTGCCAGTATGAATATAGTTCCCAATGAGCAGTTCTTC
CASMNIVPNEQFF
>TRBJ2-7|TRBV7-9|TRBD2|few
TGTGCCAGCAGGTTGGTGGCCAGCGGGAGGATCTACGAGCAGTACTTC
CASRLVASGRIYEQYF
>TRBJ2-2|TRBV19|-|-
TGTGCCAGTACACGGACACCCGACACCGGGGAGCTGTTTTTT
CASTRTPDTGELFF
>TRBJ2-7|TRBV19|TRBD2|-
TGTGCCAGTAGTGGGGCGACTAGCGGGAGGCCCAACACCTACGAGCAGTACTTC
CASSGATSGRPNTYEQYF
>TRBJ2-7|TRBV13|-|-
TGTGCCAGCAGCTTAGGGTTCGACACCTACGAGCAGTACTTC
CASSLGFDTYEQYF
>TRBJ1-2|TRBV6-5|TRBD1|-
TGTGCCAGCAGTTACTCTTGGACAGGGCACTATGGCTACACCTTC
CASSYSWTGHYGYTF
>TRBJ2-5|TRBV18|-|few
TGTGCCAGCTCACCAGTGCAAGGTGTAGAGACCCAGTACTTC
CASSPVQGVETQYF
>TRBJ1-1|TRBV7-2|-|few
TGTGCCAGCAGCCCCGAGATGAACACTGAAGCTTTCTTT
CASSPEMNTEAFF
>TRBJ2-1|TRBV6-8|-|few
TGTGCCAGGACCGCCCCGAGCTCCTACAATGAGCAGTTCTTC
CARTAPSSYNEQFF
>TRBJ1-5|TRBV2|-|-
TGTGCCAGCAGTACAGGGAATGGACCCCAGCATTTT
CASSTGNGPQHF
>TRBJ2-7|TRBV2|-|-
TGTGCCAGCAGCGAGGGACGTACCTACGACGAGCAGTACTTC
CASSEGRTYDEQYF
>TRBJ2-6|TRBV5-1|-|-
TGCGCCAGCAGCTTCGCAGGCCACTCTGGGGCCAACGTCCTGACTTTC
CASSFAGHSGANVLTF
>TRBJ2-7|TRBV2|-|-
TGTGCCAGCCAGACACAGGGACCACGCTCCTACGAGCAGTACTTC
CASQTQGPRSYEQYF
>TRBJ2-2|TRBV18|-|-
TGTGCCAGCTCACCACCGGGCCCGGGAAGGGACGGGGAGCTGTTTTTT
CASSPPGPGRDGELFF
>TRBJ1-1|TRBV20-1|-|-
TGCAGTGCTAGTGAGGCAAGAGCTTTCTTT
CSASEARAFF